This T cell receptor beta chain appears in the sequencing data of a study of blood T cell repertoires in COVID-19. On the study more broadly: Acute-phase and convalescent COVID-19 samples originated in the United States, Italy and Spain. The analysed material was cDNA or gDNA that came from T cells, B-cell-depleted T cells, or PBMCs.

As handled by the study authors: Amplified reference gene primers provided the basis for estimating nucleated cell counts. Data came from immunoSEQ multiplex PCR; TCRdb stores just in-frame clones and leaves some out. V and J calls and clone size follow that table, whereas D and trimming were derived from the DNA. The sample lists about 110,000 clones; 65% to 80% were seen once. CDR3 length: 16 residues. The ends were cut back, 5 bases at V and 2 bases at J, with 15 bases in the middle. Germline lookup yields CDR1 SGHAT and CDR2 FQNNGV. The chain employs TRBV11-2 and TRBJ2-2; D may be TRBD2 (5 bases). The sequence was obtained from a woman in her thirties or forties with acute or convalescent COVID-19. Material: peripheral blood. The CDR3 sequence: CASSVTRLVNTGELFF. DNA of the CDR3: TGTGCCAGCAGCGTAACTAGATTGGTTAACACCGGGGAGCTGTTTTTT. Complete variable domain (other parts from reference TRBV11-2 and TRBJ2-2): EAGVAQSPRYKIIEKRQSVAFWCNPISGHATLYWYQQILGQGPKLLIQFQNNGVVDDSQLPKDRFSAERLKGVDSTLKIQPAKLEDSAVYLCASSVTRLVNTGELFFGEGSRLTVL.